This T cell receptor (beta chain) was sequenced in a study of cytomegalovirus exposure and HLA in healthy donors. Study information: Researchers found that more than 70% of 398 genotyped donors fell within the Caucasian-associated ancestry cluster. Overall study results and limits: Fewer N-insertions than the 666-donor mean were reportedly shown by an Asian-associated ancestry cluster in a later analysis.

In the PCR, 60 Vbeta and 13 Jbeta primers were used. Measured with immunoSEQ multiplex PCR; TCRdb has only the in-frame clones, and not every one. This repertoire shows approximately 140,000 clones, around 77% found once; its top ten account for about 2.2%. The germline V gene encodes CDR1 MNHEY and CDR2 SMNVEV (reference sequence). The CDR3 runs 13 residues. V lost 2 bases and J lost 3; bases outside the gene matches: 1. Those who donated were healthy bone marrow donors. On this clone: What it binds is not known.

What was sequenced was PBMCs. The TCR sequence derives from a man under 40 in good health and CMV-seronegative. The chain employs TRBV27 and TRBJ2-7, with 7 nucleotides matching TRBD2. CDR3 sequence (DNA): TGTGCCAGCAGTTTACGCGGGAGCTACGAGCAGTACTTC. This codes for CASSLRGSYEQYF.